A single sample gave rise to the 19 T cell receptor beta chains below, sequenced in a study of spatial heterogeneity in lung cancer. General study findings and limits: Intratumoral expanded alpha and beta TCR counts were found to track tumor mutation counts.

Time point in this sample: sample taken at primary tumor resection. Their specific antigens are unknown. TCRdb analysed the 5' RACE reads with MiXCR anew, one entry per CDR3 protein. This table has about 4,200 distinct CDR3 sequences, approximately 6% appearing once. The material sequenced was lung tumor tissue, taken at surgery. All receptors derive from a male donor with early-stage non-small cell lung cancer.

In its sample, this clonotype ranks as medium-sized. The V gene is TRBV3-1, the J gene TRBJ2-7, with D uncertain. Trimming cost V 1 base and J 0 bases, with 13 bases left between them. Germline V CDR1 and CDR2: LGHDT, YNNKEL (reference sequence). The length of the CDR3 is 16 residues. The CDR3 sequence: CASSQAPQVFSYEQYF. The CDR3 DNA sequence: TGTGCCAGCAGCCAAGCGCCCCAGGTGTTCTCCTACGAGCAGTACTTC.

This clonotype was observed a handful of times. V and J are TRBV5-1 and TRBJ2-2, with 15 bases lining up with TRBD2. The CDR3 runs 15 residues. V lost 4 bases to trimming and J lost 6 bases; unmatched junction nucleotides: 1. CDR1 and CDR2 from the germline V gene are SGHRS and YFSETQ. The DNA for the CDR3 is TGCGCCAGCAGCGGACTAGCGGGAGGGCCCGGGGAGCTGTTTTTT. Translation gives CASSGLAGGPGELFF.

This clonotype was counted ten times or more. The chain links TRBV6-5 to TRBJ1-5; 8 bases align to TRBD1. Per germline, CDR1 MNHEY and CDR2 SVGAGI. V was pared by 6 bases and J by 2 bases, with 6 bases of the junction left unmatched. The CDR3 covers 15 residues. CDR3 protein: CASRDGQGGNQPQHF. CDR3 nucleotides: TGTGCCAGCAGGGACGGACAGGGAGGCAATCAGCCCCAGCATTTT.

This clonotype counts as medium-sized. The chain links TRBV6-1 to TRBJ1-6, with no clear D. The CDR3 totals 13 residues. CDR1 is MNHNS and CDR2 is SASEGT in the germline V gene. Trimming cost V 3 bases and J 9 bases, with 9 bases left between them. The DNA of the CDR3 is TGTGCCAGCAGTGAGCCCGGGTTTTCACCCCTCCACTTT. As protein: CASSEPGFSPLHF.

This clonotype appeared many times. V gene TRBV12-3 or TRBV12-4 combines with J gene TRBJ1-4, with a tentative D call TRBD1 (5 bases). Trimming pared 2 bases from V and 8 bases from J, leaving 9 bases between. This CDR3 is 13 amino acids long. The CDR3 is CASSLIEGEKLFF. For the CDR3, the DNA is TGTGCCAGCAGTTTAATCGAGGGGGAAAAACTGTTTTTT.

There are many counts of this clonotype. The junction does not match germline at one end; this may be a read error. This chain uses TRBV28 with TRBJ1-1; tentatively, D is TRBD1 (6 bases). CDR1 is MDHEN, CDR2 SYDVKM, per germline. This CDR3 is built from 15 residues. The CDR3 nucleotides are TGTGTCAGCAGTTCCACTCTCAGGGGCCTCACTGAAGCTTTCTTT. Translating it yields CVSSSTLRGLTEAFF.

This clonotype is classed as medium-sized. The chain carries TRBV6-2 or TRBV6-3 and TRBJ1-1, with 7 bases aligning to TRBD1. The ends lost 0 bases at V and 4 bases at J; junction bases unmatched: 8. The CDR3 spans 16 residues. Germline CDR1 and CDR2: MNHEY and SVGEGT. This CDR3 is CASSYSRGGLGTEAFF. The CDR3 nucleotides read TGTGCCAGCAGTTACTCCAGGGGGGGCCTTGGCACTGAAGCTTTCTTT.

This clonotype has a count of ten or more. This chain links TRBV5-6 with TRBJ1-6, with D possibly matching TRBD1 (6 bases). This CDR3 spans 14 amino acids. V lost 5 bases to trimming and J lost 7 bases, with 13 bases between them. Germline CDR1 and CDR2: SGHDT and YYEEEE. This chain's CDR3 is CASRNRVVNSPLHF. CDR3 bases: TGTGCCAGCAGAAACAGGGTAGTCAATTCACCCCTCCACTTT. Using reference TRBV5-6 and TRBJ1-6 for the parts outside the CDR3, the full variable domain is DAGVTQSPTHLIKTRGQQVTLRCSPKSGHDTVSWYQQALGQGPQFIFQYYEEEERQRGNFPDRFSGHQFPNYSSELNVNALLLGDSALYLCASRNRVVNSPLHFGNGTRLTVT.

In this sample, this clonotype is medium-sized. This chain links TRBV5-1 with TRBJ1-2; TRBD1 is a possible D gene (5 bases). CDR1 is SGHRS and CDR2 is YFSETQ in the germline V gene. Trimming took 0 bases from V and 7 from J, leaving 10 bases between them. This CDR3 contains 13 residues. CDR3 amino acids: CASSLEDGGGYTF. CDR3 DNA sequence: TGCGCCAGCAGCTTGGAGGACGGGGGTGGCTACACCTTC.

The genes are TRBV7-3 and TRBJ2-6; tentatively, D is TRBD1 (6 bases). V was cut by 6 bases and J by 0 bases, with 12 bases left in between. Germline-derived CDR1 and CDR2 are SGHTA and FQGTGA. CDR3 size: 16 residues. The CDR3 coding sequence is TGTGCCAGCAGTCCGGGACACTACTCTGGGGCCAACGTCCTGACTTTC. Translation: CASSPGHYSGANVLTF.

In its sample, this clonotype was seen once. This chain connects TRBV30 to TRBJ1-1; D is ambiguous. This CDR3 is built from 13 residues. CDR1 and CDR2 from the germline V gene are GTSNPN and SVGIG (reference sequence). Deletions cut 3 bases from V and 6 bases from J, with 14 bases between. CDR3 amino acids: CAWSRLPSPEAFF. CDR3 DNA sequence: TGTGCCTGGAGCCGACTCCCGAGCCCTGAAGCTTTCTTT.

In this sample, this clonotype is medium-sized. CDR3 in amino acids: CSATPPTGRGNEQYF. CDR3 sequence (DNA): TGCAGTGCTACCCCCCCGACGGGACGTGGGAACGAGCAGTACTTC. The chain has TRBV20-1 and TRBJ2-7, with D possibly called TRBD1 or TRBD2 (5 bases each). This CDR3 is built from 15 residues. CDR1 DFQATT and CDR2 SNEGSKA come from the germline V gene (reference sequence). Trimming removed 4 bases at V and 5 bases at J, with 21 bases between.

In this sample, this clonotype is medium-sized. This sequence joins TRBV12-3 or TRBV12-4 and TRBJ1-1; D gene unclear. The CDR3 contains 12 residues. Between the trimmed V and J ends, which lost 2 bases and 5 bases, there was a span of 6 bases. Here the CDR3 DNA reads TGTGCCAGCAGTTTAAAGGGTACTGAAGCTTTCTTT. It codes for CASSLKGTEAFF.

This clonotype has a count of ten or more. J is TRBJ2-7 and V is TRBV5-1; 11 bases agree with TRBD2. The CDR3 is made up of 18 amino acids. Trimming took 0 bases from V and 0 from J; bases not matched to a gene: 8. CDR1 is SGHRS and CDR2 is YFSETQ in the germline V gene. In nucleotides, the CDR3 is TGCGCCAGCAGCTTGGAGACTAGCGGGGCGAGGAGCTCCTACGAGCAGTACTTC. The encoded protein is CASSLETSGARSSYEQYF.

By share of the sample, this clonotype is medium-sized. This sequence joins TRBV4-2 and TRBJ1-4; the D gene is possibly TRBD1 (5 bases). The CDR3 consists of 15 residues. Trimming left V 1 base short and J 10 bases short, with 16 bases between. Germline-derived CDR1 and CDR2 are LGHNA and YNFKEQ. DNA for the CDR3: TGTGCCAGCAGCCAAGGAGCCGGGACGGGGGGAAAACTGTTTTTT. Translated: CASSQGAGTGGKLFF.

The table lists this clonotype with many counts. The chain joins TRBV7-2 to TRBJ2-3, with a weak D call TRBD1 (6 bases). This CDR3 region has 15 residues. Germline CDR1 and CDR2: SGHTA and FQGNSA. V lost 5 bases and J lost 2, with 14 bases in between. The CDR3 region has the DNA TGTGCCAGCAGCCCGATGGACAGATACACAGATACGCAGTATTTT. This sequence encodes CASSPMDRYTDTQYF.

This clonotype rates as medium-sized. The chain carries TRBV6-1 and TRBJ2-1, with 8 positions matching TRBD2. The germline V gene has CDR1 MNHNS and CDR2 SASEGT. The CDR3 sequence is 15 residues long. Germline trimming cut 8 bases from V and 2 bases from J; bases unmatched to any gene: 8. The CDR3 DNA is TGTGCCAGCCGGGACCGAGCGGGGGCCTACAATGAGCAGTTCTTC. Protein product: CASRDRAGAYNEQFF.

By proportion, this clonotype is medium-sized. The chain employs TRBV28 and TRBJ1-4; 7 bases map to TRBD1. From germline, CDR1 is MDHEN and CDR2 SYDVKM. This CDR3 spans 15 amino acids. The trim removed 3 bases at V and 0 bases at J, leaving 1 base unmatched. The CDR3 here is CASSLQGATNEKLFF. The DNA of the CDR3 is TGTGCCAGCAGTTTGCAGGGGGCAACTAATGAAAAACTGTTTTTT.

Many counts were recorded for this clonotype. The CDR3 nucleotides read TGCAGTGCCCGGACTAGCGGGGTCTACAATGAGCAGTTCTTC. Translated: CSARTSGVYNEQFF. The chain uses TRBV20-1 and TRBJ2-1, with 12 bases that match TRBD2. CDR1 DFQATT and CDR2 SNEGSKA come from the germline V gene (reference sequence). The CDR3 consists of 14 residues. The V segment lost 6 bases and the J segment 3 bases; nucleotides outside the gene matches: 3.